This T cell receptor (beta chain) was obtained from a study of blood T cell repertoires in COVID-19. For the study at large: Sources were T cells, B-cell-depleted T cells, or PBMCs; the material itself was cDNA or gDNA.

Original data processing: Amplification of reference gene primers was used by the study to estimate nucleated cell counts. Only in-frame clones appear in the TCRdb table, and some are missing; sequencing was by immunoSEQ multiplex PCR. That table supplies the V and J calls and clone size; D and trimming were determined from the DNA. The sample shows more than 300,000 clones, about 82% of them seen only once. This sequence was found in a woman aged 50 to 60 with acute or convalescent COVID-19. Sequenced input: peripheral blood.

CDR3 DNA: TGTGCCAGTAATTGGGGAGGAACTGGGGCCAACGTCCTGACTTTC. Its protein is CASNWGGTGANVLTF. This sequence joins TRBV19 and TRBJ2-6, with D possibly TRBD2 on 6 matching bases. Germline CDR1 and CDR2: LNHDA and SQIVND (reference sequence). This CDR3 region has 15 residues. Trimming left V 7 bases short and J 2 bases short, with 12 bases between. Full variable domain (rest looked up from reference TRBV19 and TRBJ2-6): DGGITQSPKYLFRKEGQNVTLSCEQNLNHDAMYWYRQDPGQGLRLIYYSQIVNDFQKGDIAEGYSVSREKKESFPLTVTSAQKNPTAFYLCASNWGGTGANVLTFGAGSRLTVL.